One sample yielded the 31 T cell receptor beta chains listed below, sequenced in a study of regulatory T cells in long-lasting Graves disease. Time point given: persistent/refractory GD, antithyroid drugs over 5 years with positive TRAb. From RNA extracted from PBMCs, the TCR library was made. Arm-PCR of CDR3 regions and iRepertoire HTBI primers were used to build TCR beta libraries. MiXCR was run by TCRdb on the multiplex PCR reads, yielding one entry per CDR3 protein. Of some 470,000 distinct CDR3 sequences listed, about 22% are singletons. Source: peripheral blood mononuclear cells (PBMCs), taken when the disease was refractory, from a patient treated with antithyroid drugs. These receptors were collected from a female donor with Graves disease.

This clonotype appeared many times. The chain combines TRBV24-1 with TRBJ2-2; 7 nucleotides match TRBD1. V lost 4 bases to trimming and J lost 4 bases; unmatched junction nucleotides: 11. In germline, CDR1 is KGHDR, CDR2 SFDVKD. The CDR3 length is 17 residues. DNA for the CDR3: TGTGCCACCAGTGACCCGACATGGGACAGTTCCACCGGGGAGCTGTTTTTT. Translated, it gives CATSDPTWDSSTGELFF.

This chain uses TRBV11-3 with TRBJ2-7; 8 bases fit TRBD2. Per germline, CDR1 SGHNT and CDR2 YENEEA. Unmatched junction bases numbered 4, after V lost 8 bases and J lost 1 base. This CDR3 spans 13 amino acids. The CDR3 nucleotides are TGTGCCAGCTCGGGGGGGGCTTCCTACGAGCAGTACTTC. Translation gives CASSGGASYEQYF. Based on the CDR3 plus reference TRBV11-3 and TRBJ2-7, the full variable domain is EAGVVQSPRYKIIEKKQPVAFWCNPISGHNTLYWYLQNLGQGPELLIRYENEEAVDDSQLPKDRFSAERLKGVDSTLKIQPAELGDSAVYLCASSGGASYEQYFGPGTRLTVT.

This clonotype was seen at least ten times. The chain employs TRBV12-3 or TRBV12-4 and TRBJ2-7, with D possibly matching TRBD1 (6 bases). This CDR3 spans 15 amino acids. V was cut by 1 base and J by 1 base, with 11 bases left in between. CDR3 protein: CASSLDPGQSYEQYF. CDR3 nucleotide sequence: TGTGCCAGCAGTTTAGACCCTGGACAGTCCTACGAGCAGTACTTC.

The V gene is TRBV7-6, the J gene TRBJ2-1; TRBD2 matches 9 bases. J lost 3 bases, V lost 5 bases, and 5 bases had no gene match. The germline gives CDR1 SGHVS, CDR2 FNYEAQ. This CDR3 has 15 amino acids. This CDR3 reads CASSPSGGLYNEQFF. The CDR3 DNA reads as TGTGCCAGCAGCCCGAGCGGGGGGCTCTACAATGAGCAGTTCTTC.

Concerning this clonotype itself: Sequence at one end of the junction differs from germline and may be a read error. The V and J genes are TRBV3-1 and TRBJ2-7; 7 positions agree with TRBD2. The CDR3 consists of 13 residues. In germline, CDR1 is LGHDT, CDR2 YNNKEL (reference sequence). The CDR3 reads CTSSQGGSYEQYF. The CDR3 bases are TGTACCAGCAGCCAGGGCGGGAGCTACGAGCAGTACTTC.

This clonotype was observed many times. This rearrangement joins TRBV28 to TRBJ2-2; D not certain. Germline loops: CDR1 MDHEN, CDR2 SYDVKM. The CDR3 totals 16 residues. Trimming took 6 bases from V and 7 from J, leaving 21 bases between them. CDR3 sequence (DNA): TGTGCCAGCAGCCGCACCATTAAGGCAATAGGCGGGGAGCTGTTTTTT. It specifies CASSRTIKAIGGELFF.

A note on this clonotype: This may stem from a read error, because a much larger clone lies one nucleotide away. The V gene is TRBV12-3 or TRBV12-4, the J gene TRBJ1-6; TRBD1 matches at 8 bases. Losses at the gene ends were 5 bases for V and 8 bases for J; bases not matched to a gene: 5. CDR3 size: 14 residues. The CDR3 reads CASSPQTGDSPLHF. The CDR3 DNA reads as TGTGCCAGCAGTCCCCAGACAGGGGATTCACCCCTCCACTTT.

The chain carries TRBV4-3 and TRBJ1-5, with D unclear. The CDR3 is 16 residues long. CDR1 LGHNA and CDR2 YSLEER come from the germline V gene. Deletions cut 5 bases from V and 0 bases from J, with 14 bases between. The CDR3 DNA follows: TGCGCCAGCAGCGTGGGCCGGGATAATAGCAATCAGCCCCAGCATTTT. Its protein product is CASSVGRDNSNQPQHF.

CDR3 sequence (DNA): TGCAGCGCAAAAGAGCCGACAGGCGACACCGGGGAGCTGTTTTTT. Translation gives CSAKEPTGDTGELFF. This sequence joins TRBV29-1 and TRBJ2-2, with D perhaps matching TRBD1 (6 bases). In germline, CDR1 is SQVTM, CDR2 ANQGSEA. Trimming removed 7 bases from V and 3 bases from J, with 18 bases in between. This CDR3 comprises 15 residues.

This clonotype was counted a few times. CDR3 in amino acids: CASSDNRGALSGELFF. The CDR3 bases are TGTGCCAGCAGTGACAACAGGGGCGCGTTGTCCGGGGAGCTGTTTTTT. The rearrangement links TRBV6-1 to TRBJ2-2, with 7 bases fitting TRBD1. The V segment lost 3 bases and the J segment 6 bases; nucleotides outside the gene matches: 10. This CDR3 spans 16 amino acids. Germline-derived CDR1 and CDR2 are MNHNS and SASEGT.

V usage is TRBV12-3 or TRBV12-4 and J usage is TRBJ2-1, with 7 bases aligning to TRBD1. The CDR3 has 14 residues. V gave up 6 bases and J gave up 6 bases; unmatched junction bases: 8. Written as DNA, the CDR3 is TGTGCCAGCAGGCTACGACAGGGTGGCAATGAGCAGTTCTTC. Translating it yields CASRLRQGGNEQFF.

This clonotype was recorded at least ten times. The chain combines TRBV5-1 with TRBJ1-5; D is undetermined. Germline CDR1 is SGHRS and CDR2 is YFSETQ. Trimming removed 4 bases from V and 3 bases from J, with 8 bases in between. This CDR3 has 13 amino acids. This chain's CDR3 is CASSPDPNQPQHF. The CDR3, as DNA: TGCGCCAGCAGCCCGGACCCCAATCAGCCCCAGCATTTT.

This clonotype showed up just a few times. The chain has TRBV11-3 and TRBJ2-7; 10 bases agree with TRBD2. CDR1 and CDR2 (germline): SGHNT, YENEEA. Germline trimming cut 1 base from V and 2 bases from J; bases unmatched to any gene: 5. The CDR3 extends over 16 amino acids. CDR3 protein: CASSLAQGTSAYEQYF. The CDR3 DNA is TGTGCCAGCAGCTTAGCTCAAGGGACTAGCGCCTACGAGCAGTACTTC.

This clonotype was seen more than once but under ten times. This sequence joins TRBV14 and TRBJ1-1; D is uncertain. CDR3 length: 13 amino acids. CDR1 and CDR2 (germline): SGHDN, FVKESK. Trimming shortened V by 4 bases and J by 2 bases, and 8 bases separated the two germline ends. The DNA for the CDR3 is TGTGCCAGCAGCCCTGGATTTAACACTGAAGCTTTCTTT. It specifies CASSPGFNTEAFF.

In this sample, this clonotype turned up many times. J is TRBJ1-2 and V is TRBV7-9; D call uncertain. Germline V gene lookup returns CDR1 SEHNR and CDR2 FQNEAQ (reference sequence). V gave up 5 bases and J gave up 0 bases, with 13 bases separating them. This CDR3 has 15 residues. The CDR3 sequence is CASSPWTEANYGYTF. CDR3 sequence (DNA): TGTGCCAGCAGCCCCTGGACGGAAGCTAACTATGGCTACACCTTC. Full variable domain (remainder filled in from reference TRBV7-9 and TRBJ1-2): DTGVSQNPRHKITKRGQNVTFRCDPISEHNRLYWYRQTLGQGPEFLTYFQNEAQLEKSRLLSDRFSAERPKGSFSTLEIQRTEQGDSAMYLCASSPWTEANYGYTFGSGTRLTVV.

The chain is built from TRBV20-1 and TRBJ2-1; D not resolved. CDR1 and CDR2 from the germline V gene are DFQATT and SNEGSKA (reference sequence). CDR3 size: 13 residues. Trimming cost V 1 base and J 8 bases, with 12 bases left between them. The CDR3 DNA reads TGCAGTGCTAGAGTCGTTGGGCACTATGAGCAGTTCTTC. It translates to CSARVVGHYEQFF.

This clonotype was found a few times. V gene TRBV7-9 combines with J gene TRBJ2-5; D might be TRBD2 (6 bases). The ends were cut back, 7 bases at V and 7 bases at J, with 31 bases in the middle. CDR1 and CDR2 (germline): SEHNR, FQNEAQ (reference sequence). The CDR3 extends over 18 amino acids. The CDR3: CASTPIGLGGMVLRTQYF. DNA of the CDR3: TGTGCCAGCACCCCTATCGGACTTGGGGGGATGGTTCTAAGGACCCAGTACTTC.

This clonotype was observed a handful of times. This rearrangement joins TRBV30 to TRBJ2-2; D not resolved. V lost 0 bases to trimming and J lost 6 bases, with 8 bases between them. The germline CDR1 and CDR2 sequences are GTSNPN and SVGIG (reference sequence). The CDR3 covers 13 residues. CDR3 sequence: CAWSVEPPGELFF. In DNA, the CDR3 is TGTGCCTGGAGTGTTGAGCCGCCCGGGGAGCTGTTTTTT.

This chain links TRBV5-1 with TRBJ2-2, with 11 bases that match TRBD2. The V segment lost 3 bases and the J segment 5 bases; nucleotides outside the gene matches: 6. Germline V gene sequence: CDR1 SGHRS, CDR2 YFSETQ. The CDR3 spans 16 residues. The CDR3 DNA reads TGCGCCAGCAGCTCCGGTCGGACTAGCGGGACCGGGGAGCTGTTTTTT. Translation: CASSSGRTSGTGELFF.

This clonotype came up many times. The chain links TRBV20-1 to TRBJ2-7; 12 nucleotides line up with TRBD1. The CDR3 contains 14 residues. V was clipped by 6 bases and J by 7 bases; unmatched bases: 10. Germline V gene lookup returns CDR1 DFQATT and CDR2 SNEGSKA (reference sequence). DNA of the CDR3: TGCAGTGCCCCTGTGGGACAGGGGGCGCGGGAGCAGTACTTC. Translated, it gives CSAPVGQGAREQYF.

This chain joins TRBV6-1 and TRBJ1-4; maybe TRBD1 (5 bases). Trimming took 8 bases from V and 0 from J, leaving 16 bases between them. The germline gives CDR1 MNHNS, CDR2 SASEGT. The CDR3 is 16 amino acids. This chain's CDR3 is CASGSDSVATNEKLFF. CDR3 nucleotide sequence: TGTGCCAGCGGGAGCGACAGCGTCGCAACTAATGAAAAACTGTTTTTT.

The rearrangement links TRBV4-1 to TRBJ1-2; no firm D call. Trimming removed 1 base from V and 4 bases from J, with 13 bases in between. The germline CDR1 and CDR2 sequences are MGHRA and YSYEKL. The CDR3 spans 15 residues. CDR3 bases: TGCGCCAGCAGCCAAGTTGAAGCGGTCAGCTATGGCTACACCTTC. This sequence encodes CASSQVEAVSYGYTF.

The CDR3 DNA reads TGTGCCAGCAGTTACAAGGGGACTAGCGACGAGCAGTACTTC. As protein: CASSYKGTSDEQYF. The chain combines TRBV6-2 or TRBV6-3 with TRBJ2-7, with 10 bases that match TRBD2. CDR3 size: 14 residues. Germline V gives CDR1 MNHEY, CDR2 SVGEGT. V shed 2 bases, J shed 5 bases, and the junction held 3 bases outside the gene matches.

This clonotype was seen only a few times. J is TRBJ2-7 and V is TRBV7-2; 10 nucleotides agree with TRBD1. Germline V CDR1 and CDR2: SGHTA, FQGNSA. The ends lost 4 bases at V and 6 bases at J; junction bases unmatched: 6. The CDR3 spans 14 residues. This chain's CDR3 is CASSSRQGAGEQYF. The DNA for the CDR3 is TGTGCCAGCAGCTCGCGACAGGGGGCTGGCGAGCAGTACTTC.

This chain connects TRBV27 to TRBJ2-3; D unclear. This CDR3 has 13 residues. Between the trimmed V and J ends, which lost 3 bases and 2 bases, there was a span of 6 bases. Germline V gene sequence: CDR1 MNHEY, CDR2 SMNVEV (reference sequence). CDR3 DNA: TGTGCCAGCAGTTTTCTAGACACAGATACGCAGTATTTT. It specifies CASSFLDTDTQYF.

This clonotype was detected a few times. A much more abundant neighbour one base away suggests this may be a read error. The V and J genes are TRBV28 and TRBJ1-1, with 9 nucleotides matching TRBD1. This CDR3 is 13 amino acids long. Germline lookup yields CDR1 MDHEN and CDR2 SYDVKM. The trim removed 8 bases at V and 3 bases at J, leaving 4 bases unmatched. DNA of the CDR3: TGTGCCAGCGGGGGACAGGGTTACACTGAAGCTTTCTTT. This sequence encodes CASGGQGYTEAFF. Filled out from reference TRBV28 and TRBJ1-1, the complete variable domain reads DVKVTQSSRYLVKRTGEKVFLECVQDMDHENMFWYRQDPGLGLRLIYFSYDVKMKEKGDIPEGYSVSREKKERFSLILESASTNQTSMYLCASGGQGYTEAFFGQGTRLTVV.

This clonotype came up a few times. The chain couples TRBV6-5 to TRBJ2-1, with a possible D match to TRBD2 (6 bases). The V end lost 2 bases, the J end lost 7 bases, and 15 bases lay between the germline ends. Per the germline V gene, CDR1 is MNHEY and CDR2 is SVGAGI. CDR3 length: 15 amino acids. This CDR3 is CASSYEWDSSNEQFF. In DNA form, the CDR3 reads TGTGCCAGCAGTTACGAATGGGACTCTTCGAATGAGCAGTTCTTC.

At least ten counts were recorded for this clonotype. V is TRBV2 and J is TRBJ1-2; D is uncertain. From germline, CDR1 is SNHLY and CDR2 FYNNEI. Between the trimmed V and J ends, which lost 8 bases and 4 bases, there was a span of 14 bases. This CDR3 has 13 residues. CDR3 protein: CASSRHPLYGYTF. The CDR3 bases are TGTGCCAGCTCTCGACATCCACTCTATGGCTACACCTTC.

This clonotype was seen repeatedly, ten times or more. CDR3: CASISTGWGPQHF. The CDR3 DNA follows: TGTGCCAGTATCTCGACAGGGTGGGGGCCCCAGCATTTT. This chain connects TRBV19 to TRBJ1-5; 7 bases agree with TRBD1. The ends lost 7 bases at V and 9 bases at J; junction bases unmatched: 9. The CDR3 contains 13 residues. Germline V gene data show CDR1 as LNHDA and CDR2 as SQIVND (reference sequence).

With regard to this clonotype: Germline and junction disagree at one end, which may indicate a read error. This chain connects TRBV28 to TRBJ2-7; 12 bases are shared with TRBD2. This CDR3 is 15 amino acids long. The germline CDR1 and CDR2 sequences are MDHEN and SYDVKM. The CDR3 region is CASSPGTSGSYGQYF. CDR3 DNA sequence: TGTGCCAGCAGTCCAGGGACTAGCGGGTCATACGGGCAGTACTTC.

This clonotype was counted a few times. The V call is TRBV9, the J call TRBJ1-1, with D possibly matching TRBD1 (5 bases). The CDR3 runs 14 residues. Trimming shortened V by 0 bases and J by 7 bases, and 13 bases separated the two germline ends. The germline CDR1 and CDR2 sequences are SGDLS and YYNGEE. The CDR3: CASSVGTRESEAFF. The CDR3 nucleotides read TGTGCCAGCAGCGTAGGGACACGGGAGAGTGAAGCTTTCTTT. The full variable domain, in which reference TRBV9 and TRBJ1-1 provide the parts outside the CDR3, is DSGVTQTPKHLITATGQRVTLRCSPRSGDLSVYWYQQSLDQGLQFLIQYYNGEERAKGNILERFSAQQFPDLHSELNLSSLELGDSALYFCASSVGTRESEAFFGQGTRLTVV.